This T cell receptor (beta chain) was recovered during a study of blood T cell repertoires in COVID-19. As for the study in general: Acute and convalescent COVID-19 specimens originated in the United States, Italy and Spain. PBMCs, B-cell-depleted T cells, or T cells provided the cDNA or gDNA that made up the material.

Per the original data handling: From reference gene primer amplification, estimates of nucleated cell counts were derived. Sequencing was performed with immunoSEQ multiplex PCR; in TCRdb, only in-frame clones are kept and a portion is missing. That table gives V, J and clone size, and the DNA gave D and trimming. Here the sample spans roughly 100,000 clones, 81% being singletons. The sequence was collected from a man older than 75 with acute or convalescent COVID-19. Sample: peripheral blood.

CDR3 amino acids: CASRRRTDTQYF. DNA of the CDR3: TGTGCCAGCAGGCGCCGCACAGATACGCAGTATTTT. The chain recombines TRBV7-9 with TRBJ2-3; D is unresolved. V shed 6 bases and J shed 1 base, with 5 bases lying between them. CDR3 length equals 12 residues. The germline V gene encodes CDR1 SEHNR and CDR2 FQNEAQ (reference sequence).